What follows are 26 T cell receptor beta chains derived from one specimen sequenced in a study of a mutant IDH1 vaccine in newly diagnosed glioma (dated by TCRdb to about 2021). Preparation of the library involved the immunoSEQ multiplex PCR assay. TCRdb's version of the immuneACCESS table is confined to in-frame rearrangements and falls short of the full clone set. An unresolved V gene accounts for under half of the shortfall where checked; the remainder is of unknown origin. This sample has approximately 62,000 clones in its table, and 70% to 90% of those were observed once. The ten largest clones represent about 4.1% of the sample. No antigen has been assigned to these receptors. In the paper's terms, the time point label means: week 23, last vaccination. A 20-mer mutant IDH1 peptide at 300 micrograms in Montanide made up each vaccine dose, which was injected subcutaneously together with topical imiquimod.

Sequences were derived from PBMCs, sampled from a glioma patient whose treatment included an IDH1 peptide vaccine. These receptors came from a man under 40 with glioma.

This chain joins TRBV6-1 and TRBJ1-3, with D unresolved. The CDR3 sequence is 15 residues long. Germline values: CDR1 MNHNS, CDR2 SASEGT. The V and J ends lost 2 bases and 4 bases respectively, with 12 bases between them. CDR3 amino acids: CASSEPGRRGNTIYF. The CDR3 DNA follows: TGTGCCAGCAGTGAACCGGGCAGAAGGGGAAACACCATATATTTT.

This clone was picked up one time. The V gene is TRBV4-1, the J gene TRBJ2-5, with D possibly being TRBD1 (7 bases). The ends were cut back, 4 bases at V and 5 bases at J, with 14 bases in the middle. Germline V gives CDR1 MGHRA, CDR2 YSYEKL. This CDR3 is built from 14 residues. For the CDR3, the DNA is TGCGCCAGCAGCCCAGCAGGGGGGAGGGAGACCCAGTACTTC. Encoded protein: CASSPAGGRETQYF.

V and J are TRBV15 and TRBJ1-2, with D tentatively TRBD1 (5 bases). There are 13 residues in the CDR3. V lost 2 bases and J 7 bases, leaving 11 bases between the germline ends. Per the germline V gene, CDR1 is LNHNV and CDR2 is YYDKDF (reference sequence). CDR3 in amino acids: CATSRSDGGGYTF. The CDR3 nucleotides read TGTGCCACCAGCAGATCGGATGGGGGTGGCTACACCTTC.

The chain uses TRBV5-1 and TRBJ2-7, with 7 bases matching TRBD1. Per germline, CDR1 SGHRS and CDR2 YFSETQ. V lost 4 bases, J lost 1 base, and 2 bases stayed unmatched. The CDR3 spans 13 residues. The CDR3 nucleotides read TGCGCCAGCAGCCTGGACAGGTCCTACGAGCAGTACTTC. Translating it yields CASSLDRSYEQYF.

The V call is TRBV10-3, the J call TRBJ1-2; tentative D call: TRBD1 (6 bases). Germline V gives CDR1 ENHRY, CDR2 SYGVKD. V lost 6 bases to trimming and J lost 8 bases, with 16 bases between them. This CDR3 contains 13 residues. The CDR3 coding sequence is TGTGCCATCAGCGACCCGGGGGCTGGCGGCTACACCTTC. Translation: CAISDPGAGGYTF.

This clone was counted once. The chain joins TRBV2 to TRBJ1-4; possible D gene TRBD1, 6 bases. Germline V CDR1 and CDR2: SNHLY, FYNNEI. V gave up 6 bases and J gave up 4 bases, with 12 bases separating them. The CDR3 sequence is 14 residues long. In DNA, the CDR3 is TGTGCCAGCAGGTTGACAGGTCATAATGAAAAACTGTTTTTT. It yields the protein CASRLTGHNEKLFF.

V usage is TRBV5-1 and J usage is TRBJ2-7; D not certain. The CDR3 covers 14 residues. The germline V gene has CDR1 SGHRS and CDR2 YFSETQ. V lost 0 bases and J lost 2, with 9 bases in between. DNA for the CDR3: TGCGCCAGCAGCTTGGGGGCAGCGACCTACGAGCAGTACTTC. Protein product: CASSLGAATYEQYF.

V usage is TRBV28 and J usage is TRBJ2-5, with a weak D call TRBD2 (6 bases). The CDR3 is 14 residues long. Germline V gene data show CDR1 as MDHEN and CDR2 as SYDVKM. V was trimmed by 3 bases and J by 2 bases, leaving 10 bases between them. CDR3 amino acids: CASSFGGEQETQYF. For the CDR3, the DNA is TGTGCCAGCAGTTTCGGCGGGGAGCAAGAGACCCAGTACTTC.

The chain has TRBV2 and TRBJ2-3; 10 nucleotides match TRBD2. The CDR3 runs to 18 residues. Germline V gene lookup returns CDR1 SNHLY and CDR2 FYNNEI. The V and J ends lost 3 bases and 5 bases, in that order; junction bases with no gene match: 14. CDR3 coding DNA: TGTGCCAGCAGTGATAGGAGCGGGGGGGCCGGCGAGTTAGATACGCAGTATTTT. Its protein product is CASSDRSGGAGELDTQYF.

The chain has TRBV11-2 and TRBJ1-5; perhaps TRBD1 as D (5 bases). Germline lookup yields CDR1 SGHAT and CDR2 FQNNGV. The CDR3 consists of 14 residues. V shed 5 bases and J shed 7 bases, with 15 bases lying between them. The DNA for the CDR3 is TGTGCCAGCAGCGCCGGCACAGGAAACCAGCCCCAGCATTTT. Translating gives CASSAGTGNQPQHF.

CDR3 residues: CASSFRLAGGNYEQYF. CDR3 coding DNA: TGTGCCAGCAGCTTCCGACTAGCGGGGGGCAACTACGAGCAGTACTTC. The gene calls are TRBV7-9 and TRBJ2-7; 13 positions match TRBD2. This CDR3 comprises 16 residues. Germline CDR1 and CDR2: SEHNR and FQNEAQ (reference sequence). The V segment lost 3 bases and the J segment 3 bases; nucleotides outside the gene matches: 5.

The rearrangement joins TRBV7-2 to TRBJ1-3, with TRBD1 as a possible D gene (6 bases). Deletions cut 5 bases from V and 11 bases from J, with 22 bases between. The CDR3 contains 15 residues. From germline, CDR1 is SGHTA and CDR2 FQGNSA. The CDR3 region has the DNA TGTGCCAGCAGCATAGGGGGGACGGGGGGTAAATCCATATATTTT. Amino acids: CASSIGGTGGKSIYF.

J is TRBJ2-5 and V is TRBV5-4; D ambiguous. The DNA matches TRBJ2-7 better at its end, which makes the J call doubtful. This CDR3 is built from 13 residues. CDR1 and CDR2 (germline): SGHNT, YYREEE (reference sequence). The CDR3 region is CASSLGVGYEQYF. Written as DNA, the CDR3 is TGTGCCAGCAGCTTGGGGGTGGGCTACGAGCAGTACTTC.

This chain joins TRBV18 and TRBJ1-3, with D possibly TRBD1 on 6 matching bases. The CDR3 spans 14 residues. With 6 bases removed from V and 0 bases from J, the gap between germline ends came to 9 bases. The V gene's germline CDR1 is KGHSH and CDR2 LQKENI. DNA for the CDR3: TGTGCCAGCTCCTCGGACAGCTCTGGAAACACCATATATTTT. It yields the protein CASSSDSSGNTIYF.

V and J are TRBV19 and TRBJ2-2; no clear D. Trimming cost V 4 bases and J 3 bases, with 15 bases left between them. The length of the CDR3 is 16 residues. The germline V gene has CDR1 LNHDA and CDR2 SQIVND (reference sequence). The chain's CDR3 is CASSKVEADYTGELFF. CDR3 DNA: TGTGCCAGTAGTAAAGTTGAGGCGGATTACACCGGGGAGCTGTTTTTT.

DNA for the CDR3: TGTGCCAGCAGCGCAAGCGGGGGGGTGTACAATGAGCAGTTCTTC. It encodes CASSASGGVYNEQFF. The chain joins TRBV9 to TRBJ2-1; 10 bases line up with TRBD2. Per germline, CDR1 SGDLS and CDR2 YYNGEE. V lost 3 bases and J lost 4; bases outside the gene matches: 4. This CDR3 is built from 15 residues. Using reference TRBV9 and TRBJ2-1 for the parts outside the CDR3, the full variable domain is DSGVTQTPKHLITATGQRVTLRCSPRSGDLSVYWYQQSLDQGLQFLIQYYNGEERAKGNILERFSAQQFPDLHSELNLSSLELGDSALYFCASSASGGVYNEQFFGPGTRLTVL.

This chain uses TRBV5-4 with TRBJ2-7; 8 nucleotides agree with TRBD1. Germline V CDR1 and CDR2: SGHNT, YYREEE (reference sequence). V gave up 1 base and J gave up 1 base; unmatched junction bases: 1. The CDR3 consists of 14 residues. This chain's CDR3 is CASSLRTGSYEQYF. CDR3 coding DNA: TGTGCCAGCAGCTTGAGGACAGGGTCCTACGAGCAGTACTTC.

The V call is TRBV19, the J call TRBJ2-5; TRBD2 might be the D (5 bases). The CDR3 consists of 13 residues. Trimming stripped 0 bases from V and 5 bases from J, with 7 bases between. Germline CDR1 is LNHDA and CDR2 is SQIVND (reference sequence). The CDR3 here is CASSIDSGETQYF. CDR3 nucleotide sequence: TGTGCCAGTAGTATAGATTCGGGGGAGACCCAGTACTTC.

The genes are TRBV6-5 and TRBJ1-2; no definite D call. With 2 bases removed from V and 4 bases from J, the gap between germline ends came to 14 bases. CDR3 size: 15 residues. The germline V gene has CDR1 MNHEY and CDR2 SVGAGI. The CDR3 spells CASSYTTRNRYGYTF. CDR3 in DNA: TGTGCCAGCAGTTACACAACTAGGAACCGCTATGGCTACACCTTC.

V gene TRBV10-3 combines with J gene TRBJ2-3, with 14 bases identical to TRBD2. CDR3 length: 19 residues. Germline loops: CDR1 ENHRY, CDR2 SYGVKD. V shed 0 bases, J shed 6 bases, and the junction held 11 bases outside the gene matches. The CDR3 sequence is CAISESGLAGALVADTQYF. CDR3 nucleotides: TGTGCCATCAGTGAGTCGGGACTAGCGGGGGCCTTGGTCGCGGATACGCAGTATTTT.

This clone was found a few times. The chain combines TRBV18 with TRBJ1-1; D is ambiguous. Germline assignment: CDR1 KGHSH and CDR2 LQKENI. The CDR3 totals 12 residues. The V end was cut by 3 bases, the J end by 1 base, with 3 bases between. Written as DNA, the CDR3 is TGTGCCAGCTCACCGGGGAACACTGAAGCTTTCTTT. It translates to CASSPGNTEAFF.

This clone was counted a few times. The chain uses TRBV2 and TRBJ1-5; no definite D call. Trimming cost V 8 bases and J 3 bases, with 11 bases left between them. The CDR3 is 13 amino acids. Looked up from germline, CDR1 is SNHLY and CDR2 is FYNNEI. CDR3 region: CASEPSPNQPQHF. As DNA, the CDR3 is TGTGCCAGCGAGCCTAGCCCCAATCAGCCCCAGCATTTT.

The rearrangement uses TRBV19 and TRBJ2-7, with a possible D match to TRBD1 (5 bases). With 1 base removed from V and 0 bases from J, the gap between germline ends came to 10 bases. The CDR3 spans 15 residues. The germline gives CDR1 LNHDA, CDR2 SQIVND (reference sequence). This chain's CDR3 is CASSIAAGRSYEQYF. The CDR3 coding sequence is TGTGCCAGTAGTATAGCCGCAGGGCGCTCCTACGAGCAGTACTTC.

This clone was counted a few times. The V gene is TRBV13, the J gene TRBJ1-5; D remains ambiguous. The CDR3 sequence is 13 residues long. Trimming took off 4 bases at V and 4 bases at J, with 8 bases between the two ends. CDR1 is PRHDT and CDR2 is FYEKMQ in the germline V gene (reference sequence). In nucleotides, the CDR3 is TGTGCCAGCAGCTATCACGAAAATCAGCCCCAGCATTTT. The encoded protein is CASSYHENQPQHF.

This rearrangement joins TRBV6-5 to TRBJ1-6; no clear D. The germline V and J ends were trimmed by 11 bases and 10 bases, with 18 bases remaining between them. The CDR3 covers 13 residues. Germline-derived CDR1 and CDR2 are MNHEY and SVGAGI. The CDR3 coding sequence is TGTGCCGTCTCTCCCCAGGAGGGCTCACCCCTCCACTTT. Translated: CAVSPQEGSPLHF.

The chain joins TRBV20-1 to TRBJ1-2; a possible D gene is TRBD1 (6 bases). Germline assignment: CDR1 DFQATT and CDR2 SNEGSKA (reference sequence). The CDR3 loop spans 11 amino acids. Trimming pared 6 bases from V and 7 bases from J, leaving 12 bases between. The CDR3 coding sequence is TGCAGTGCAAAAGGGGGAGGTGGCTACACCTTC. It yields the protein CSAKGGGGYTF.